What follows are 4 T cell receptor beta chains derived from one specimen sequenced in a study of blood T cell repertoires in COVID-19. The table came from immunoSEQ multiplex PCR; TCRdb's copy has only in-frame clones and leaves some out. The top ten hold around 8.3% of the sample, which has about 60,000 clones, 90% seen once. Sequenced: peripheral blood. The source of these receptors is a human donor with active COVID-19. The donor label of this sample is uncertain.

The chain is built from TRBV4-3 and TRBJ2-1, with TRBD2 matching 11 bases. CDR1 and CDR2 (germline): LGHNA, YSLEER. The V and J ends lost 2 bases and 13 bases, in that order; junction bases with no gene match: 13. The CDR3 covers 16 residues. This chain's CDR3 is CASSQNGISGGAIQFF. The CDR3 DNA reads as TGCGCCAGCAGCCAAAACGGTATTAGCGGGGGGGCGATACAGTTCTTC.

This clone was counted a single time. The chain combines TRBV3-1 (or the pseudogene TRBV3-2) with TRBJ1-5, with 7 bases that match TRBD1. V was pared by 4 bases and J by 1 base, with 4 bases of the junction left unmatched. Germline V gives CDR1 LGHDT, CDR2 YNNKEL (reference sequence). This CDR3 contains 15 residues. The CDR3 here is CASSRTGASNQPQHF. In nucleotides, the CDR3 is TGTGCCAGCAGCCGGACAGGAGCAAGCAATCAGCCCCAGCATTTT.

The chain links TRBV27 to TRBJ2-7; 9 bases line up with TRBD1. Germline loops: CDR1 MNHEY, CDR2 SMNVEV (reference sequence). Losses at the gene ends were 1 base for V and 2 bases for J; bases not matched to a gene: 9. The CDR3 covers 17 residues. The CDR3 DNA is TGTGCCAGCAGTTTATACCCCCCCACAGGGGGCGCCTACGAGCAGTACTTC. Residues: CASSLYPPTGGAYEQYF.

The CDR3 loop reads CASSQRDMAFF. CDR3 sequence (DNA): TGTGCCAGCAGCCAAAGGGACATGGCTTTCTTT. This chain links TRBV4-2 with TRBJ1-1; TRBD1 might be the D (6 bases). V was cut by 2 bases and J by 11 bases, with 9 bases left in between. The CDR3 contains 11 residues. The germline CDR1 and CDR2 sequences are LGHNA and YNFKEQ.